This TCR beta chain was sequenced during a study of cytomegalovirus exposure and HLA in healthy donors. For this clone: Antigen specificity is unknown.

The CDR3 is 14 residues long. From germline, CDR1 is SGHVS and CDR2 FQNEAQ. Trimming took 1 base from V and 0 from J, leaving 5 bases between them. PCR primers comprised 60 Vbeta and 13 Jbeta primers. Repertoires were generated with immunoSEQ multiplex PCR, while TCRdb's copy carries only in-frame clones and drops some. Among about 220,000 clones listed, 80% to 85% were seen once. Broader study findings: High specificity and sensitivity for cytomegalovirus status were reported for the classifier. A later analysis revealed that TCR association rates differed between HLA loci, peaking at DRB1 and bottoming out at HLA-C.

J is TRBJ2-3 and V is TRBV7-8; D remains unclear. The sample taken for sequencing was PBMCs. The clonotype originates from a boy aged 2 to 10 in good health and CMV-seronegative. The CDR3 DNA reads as TGTGCCAGCAGCTTAGTTAGCAGCACAGATACGCAGTATTTT. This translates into CASSLVSSTDTQYF.